What follows is one T cell receptor beta chain and its context. This record comes from a study of beta chain features in type 1 diabetes. Expressed TCRB transcripts were sequenced because the isolated RNA had all been reverse transcribed beforehand. Assay: immunoSEQ multiplex PCR; the TCRdb copy retains only in-frame clones and omits some. This sample yields a few hundred thousand clones, of which approximately 30% are seen a single time; about 0.065% belongs to the top ten. V was cut by 5 bases and J by 9 bases, with 8 bases left in between. CDR3 size: 11 residues. Germline V gene sequence: CDR1 SEHNR, CDR2 FQNEAQ (reference sequence).

J is TRBJ2-1 and V is TRBV7-9; D uncertain. This receptor was identified in a man between 18 and 29 years old in good health. The sequencing sample was made of naive CD4+ T cells from blood. Here the CDR3 DNA reads TGTGCCAGCAGCCCGGATCTTGAGCAGTTCTTC. Translated, it gives CASSPDLEQFF.